The next 4 T cell receptor beta chains were all read from a single sample in a study of blood T cell repertoires in COVID-19 (dated by TCRdb to 2018 to 2020). Receptors were amplified or captured by the immunoSEQ multiplex PCR assay. TCRdb limited this immuneACCESS table to in-frame rearrangements with V and J called. A share of clones is missing; checked studies link under half to unresolved V genes, and the rest is unexplained. The sample yields fewer than 85,000 clones; 65% to 80% were counted once. The top ten constitute less than 20% of the sample. The sequenced sample was peripheral blood. The receptors were gathered from a woman older than 75 with active or convalescent COVID-19.

This sequence joins TRBV5-1 and TRBJ2-2, with a weak D call TRBD2 (6 bases). V was pared by 4 bases and J by 6 bases, with 13 bases between. Germline CDR1 is SGHRS and CDR2 is YFSETQ. This CDR3 region has 14 residues. The DNA for the CDR3 is TGCGCCAGCAGCCCGGGGGATTCTCCCGGGGAGCTGTTTTTT. Translation gives CASSPGDSPGELFF.

The rearrangement uses TRBV7-5 and TRBJ2-4; the table's D call TRBD2 went unverified against the DNA. TRBV7-5 is termed a pseudogene. The length of the CDR3 is 14 residues. The CDR3 loop reads CARSSGLAKNIQYF. The CDR3 DNA follows: TGTGCCAGAAGCTCTGGACTAGCCAAAAACATTCAGTACTTC.

The chain joins TRBV12-3 or TRBV12-4 to TRBJ1-2; D perhaps matches TRBD1 (5 bases). The V and J ends lost 6 bases and 0 bases respectively, with 8 bases between them. The CDR3 is 13 amino acids. The CDR3: CASRSGTNYGYTF. Written as DNA, the CDR3 is TGTGCCAGCAGGTCAGGGACTAACTATGGCTACACCTTC.

This chain links TRBV9 with TRBJ2-3; 8 bases fit TRBD2. This CDR3 comprises 16 residues. V was pared by 4 bases and J by 2 bases, with 9 bases of the junction left unmatched. The germline V gene encodes CDR1 SGDLS and CDR2 YYNGEE. This CDR3 is CASSLLGGAPTDTQYF. CDR3 in DNA: TGTGCCAGCAGCCTACTCGGGGGGGCCCCCACAGATACGCAGTATTTT.